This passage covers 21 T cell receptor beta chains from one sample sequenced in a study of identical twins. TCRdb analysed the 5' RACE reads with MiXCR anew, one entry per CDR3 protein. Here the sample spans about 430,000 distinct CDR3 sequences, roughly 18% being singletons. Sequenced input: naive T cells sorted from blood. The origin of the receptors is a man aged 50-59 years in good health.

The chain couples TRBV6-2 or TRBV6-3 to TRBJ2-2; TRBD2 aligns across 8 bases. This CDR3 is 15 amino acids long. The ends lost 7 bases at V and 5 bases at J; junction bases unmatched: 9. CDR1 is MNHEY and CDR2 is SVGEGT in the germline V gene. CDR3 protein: CASKDPGGPTGELFF. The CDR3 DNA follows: TGTGCCAGCAAGGACCCGGGAGGGCCTACCGGGGAGCTGTTTTTT.

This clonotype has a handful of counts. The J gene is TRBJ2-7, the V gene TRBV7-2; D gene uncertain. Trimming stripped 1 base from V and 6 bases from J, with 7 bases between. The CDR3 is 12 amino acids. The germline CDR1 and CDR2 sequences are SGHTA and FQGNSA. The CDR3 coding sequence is TGTGCCAGCAGCTTAGAGAATATCGAGCAGTACTTC. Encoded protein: CASSLENIEQYF.

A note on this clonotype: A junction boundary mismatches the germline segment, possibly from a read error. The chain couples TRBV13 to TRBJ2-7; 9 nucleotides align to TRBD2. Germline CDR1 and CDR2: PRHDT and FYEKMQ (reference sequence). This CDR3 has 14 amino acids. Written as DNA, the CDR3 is TGTGCCAGCGGCTTGGCTAGCGGGGCCTACGAGCAGTACTTC. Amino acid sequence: CASGLASGAYEQYF. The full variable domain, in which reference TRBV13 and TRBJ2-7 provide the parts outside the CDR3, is AAGVIQSPRHLIKEKRETATLKCYPIPRHDTVYWYQQGPGQDPQFLISFYEKMQSDKGSIPDRFSAQQFSDYHSELNMSSLELGDSALYFCASGLASGAYEQYFGPGTRLTVT.

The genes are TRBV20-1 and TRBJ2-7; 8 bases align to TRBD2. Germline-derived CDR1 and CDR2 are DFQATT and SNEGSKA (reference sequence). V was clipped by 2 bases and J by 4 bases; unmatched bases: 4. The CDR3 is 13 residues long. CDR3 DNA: TGCAGTGCTAGAACGCGGGAGGTTTACGAGCAGTACTTC. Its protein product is CSARTREVYEQYF.

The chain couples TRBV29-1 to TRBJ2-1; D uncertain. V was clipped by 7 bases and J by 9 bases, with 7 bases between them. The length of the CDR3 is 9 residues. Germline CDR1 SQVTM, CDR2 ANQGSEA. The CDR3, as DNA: TGCAGCGACATCGTTGAGCAGTTCTTC. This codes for CSDIVEQFF.

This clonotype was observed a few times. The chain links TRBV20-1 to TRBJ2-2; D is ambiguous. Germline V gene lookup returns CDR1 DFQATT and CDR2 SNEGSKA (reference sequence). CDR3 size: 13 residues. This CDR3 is CSQDPRNTGELFF. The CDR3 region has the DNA TGCAGCCAAGATCCGCGGAACACCGGGGAGCTGTTTTTT.

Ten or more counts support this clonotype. CDR3 sequence: CASSQVALGGRSYNEQFF. The CDR3 DNA follows: TGTGCCAGCAGCCAAGTGGCCCTTGGGGGGCGCTCCTACAATGAGCAGTTCTTC. The V call is TRBV4-2, the J call TRBJ2-1; D tentatively fits TRBD1 or TRBD2 (6 bases each). Trimming removed 1 base from V and 0 bases from J, with 16 bases in between. From germline, CDR1 is LGHNA and CDR2 YNFKEQ. The CDR3 totals 18 residues.

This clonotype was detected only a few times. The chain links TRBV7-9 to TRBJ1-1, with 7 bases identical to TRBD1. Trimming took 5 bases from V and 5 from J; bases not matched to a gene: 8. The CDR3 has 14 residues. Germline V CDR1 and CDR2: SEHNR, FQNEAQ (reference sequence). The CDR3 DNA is TGTGCCAGCAGCGCGCAGGGGGGAAGGACTGAAGCTTTCTTT. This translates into CASSAQGGRTEAFF. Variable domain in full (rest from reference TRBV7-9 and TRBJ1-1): DTGVSQNPRHKITKRGQNVTFRCDPISEHNRLYWYRQTLGQGPEFLTYFQNEAQLEKSRLLSDRFSAERPKGSFSTLEIQRTEQGDSAMYLCASSAQGGRTEAFFGQGTRLTVV.

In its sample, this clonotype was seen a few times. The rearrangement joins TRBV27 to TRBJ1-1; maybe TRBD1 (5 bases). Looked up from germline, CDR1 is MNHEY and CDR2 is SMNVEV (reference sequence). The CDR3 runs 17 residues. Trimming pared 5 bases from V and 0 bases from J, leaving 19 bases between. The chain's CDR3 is CASSARTLGPLNTEAFF. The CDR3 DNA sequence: TGTGCCAGCAGTGCCCGGACACTCGGACCTCTGAACACTGAAGCTTTCTTT.

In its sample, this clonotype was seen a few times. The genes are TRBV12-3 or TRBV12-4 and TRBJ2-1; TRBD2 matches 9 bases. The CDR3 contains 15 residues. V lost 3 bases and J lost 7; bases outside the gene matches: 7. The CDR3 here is CASSLGRGGRNEQFF. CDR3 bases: TGTGCCAGCAGTTTGGGGCGGGGGGGCCGGAATGAGCAGTTCTTC.

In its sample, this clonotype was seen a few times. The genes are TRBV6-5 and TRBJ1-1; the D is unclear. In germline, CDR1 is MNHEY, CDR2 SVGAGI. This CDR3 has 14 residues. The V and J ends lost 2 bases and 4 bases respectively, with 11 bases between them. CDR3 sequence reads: CASSYERRATEAFF. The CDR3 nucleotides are TGTGCCAGCAGTTACGAACGTAGGGCCACTGAAGCTTTCTTT.

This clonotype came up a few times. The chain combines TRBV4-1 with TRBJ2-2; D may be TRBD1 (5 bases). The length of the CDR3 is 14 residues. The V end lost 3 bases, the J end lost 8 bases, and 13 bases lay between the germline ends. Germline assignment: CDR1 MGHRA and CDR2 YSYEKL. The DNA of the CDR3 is TGCGCCAGCAGCCATGTACAGGCACGAGGGGAGCTGTTTTTT. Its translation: CASSHVQARGELFF.

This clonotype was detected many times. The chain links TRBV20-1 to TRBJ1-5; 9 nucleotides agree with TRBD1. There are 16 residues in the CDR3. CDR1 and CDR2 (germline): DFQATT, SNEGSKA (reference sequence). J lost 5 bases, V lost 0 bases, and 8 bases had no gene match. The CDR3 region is CSARDISGTGHQPQHF. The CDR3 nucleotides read TGCAGTGCTAGAGATATATCCGGGACAGGGCATCAGCCCCAGCATTTT.

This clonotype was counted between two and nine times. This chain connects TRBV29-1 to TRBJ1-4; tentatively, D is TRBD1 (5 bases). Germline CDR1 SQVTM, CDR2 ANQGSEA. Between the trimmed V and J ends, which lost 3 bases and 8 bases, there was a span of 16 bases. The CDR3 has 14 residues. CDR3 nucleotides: TGCAGCGTTGACTCGGCCGGGAGGGGAGAAAAACTGTTTTTT. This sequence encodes CSVDSAGRGEKLFF.

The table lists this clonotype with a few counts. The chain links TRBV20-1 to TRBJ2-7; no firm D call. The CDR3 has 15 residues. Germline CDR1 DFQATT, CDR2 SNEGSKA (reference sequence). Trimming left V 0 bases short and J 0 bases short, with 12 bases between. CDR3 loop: CSARDFRNYSYEQYF. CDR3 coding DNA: TGCAGTGCTAGAGATTTCAGGAACTACTCCTACGAGCAGTACTTC.

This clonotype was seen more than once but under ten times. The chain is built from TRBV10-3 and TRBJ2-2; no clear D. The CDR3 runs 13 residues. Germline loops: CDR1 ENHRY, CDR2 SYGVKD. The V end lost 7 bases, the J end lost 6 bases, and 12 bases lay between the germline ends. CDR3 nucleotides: TGTGCCATCAAAGTCGGTGGGGCCGGGGAGCTGTTTTTT. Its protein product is CAIKVGGAGELFF.

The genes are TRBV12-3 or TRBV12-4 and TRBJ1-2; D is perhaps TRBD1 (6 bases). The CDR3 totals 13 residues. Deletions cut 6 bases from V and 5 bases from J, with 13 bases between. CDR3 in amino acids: CASSPGHFYGYTF. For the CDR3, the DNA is TGTGCCAGCAGCCCGGGACACTTTTATGGCTACACCTTC.

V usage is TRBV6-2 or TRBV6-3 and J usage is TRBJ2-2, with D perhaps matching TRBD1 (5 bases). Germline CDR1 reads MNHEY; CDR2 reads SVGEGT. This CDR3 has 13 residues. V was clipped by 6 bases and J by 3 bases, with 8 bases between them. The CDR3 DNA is TGTGCCAGCAGGGACACTCACACCGGGGAGCTGTTTTTT. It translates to CASRDTHTGELFF.

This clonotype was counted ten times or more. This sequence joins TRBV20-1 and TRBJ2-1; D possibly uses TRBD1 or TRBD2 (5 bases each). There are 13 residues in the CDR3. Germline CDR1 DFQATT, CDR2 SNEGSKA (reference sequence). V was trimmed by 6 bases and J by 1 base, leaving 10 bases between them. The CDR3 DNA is TGCAGTGCACGGGACGGGTCCTACAATGAGCAGTTCTTC. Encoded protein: CSARDGSYNEQFF.

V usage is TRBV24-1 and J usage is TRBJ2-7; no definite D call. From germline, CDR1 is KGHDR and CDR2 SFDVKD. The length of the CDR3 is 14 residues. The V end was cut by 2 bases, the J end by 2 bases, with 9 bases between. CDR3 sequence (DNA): TGTGCCACCAGTGATTCAGGTTCTACCTACGAGCAGTACTTC. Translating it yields CATSDSGSTYEQYF.

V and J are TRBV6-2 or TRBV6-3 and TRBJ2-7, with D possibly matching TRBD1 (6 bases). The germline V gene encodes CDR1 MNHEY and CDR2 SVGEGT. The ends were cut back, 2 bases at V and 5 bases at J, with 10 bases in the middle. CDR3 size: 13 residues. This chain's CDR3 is CASSYNRADEQYF. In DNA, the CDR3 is TGTGCCAGCAGTTACAACAGGGCTGACGAGCAGTACTTC.